This T cell receptor (beta chain) was found in a study of control samples from healthy donors and cancer patients. This CDR3 is built from 12 residues. Germline CDR1 MNHNY, CDR2 SVGAGI (reference sequence). The ends were cut back, 8 bases at V and 5 bases at J, with 13 bases in the middle. Sequencing was performed with immunoSEQ multiplex PCR; in TCRdb, only in-frame clones are kept and a portion is missing. The table has about 51,000 clones, around nine tenths seen once. The sequenced sample consisted of PBMCs. The sequence derives from a man between 45 and 60 years old with head and neck cancer. The genes are TRBV6-6 and TRBJ2-7; D gene unclear. The DNA for the CDR3 is TGTGCCAGCTCTTGGACGACGAACGAGCAGTACTTC. This translates into CASSWTTNEQYF.